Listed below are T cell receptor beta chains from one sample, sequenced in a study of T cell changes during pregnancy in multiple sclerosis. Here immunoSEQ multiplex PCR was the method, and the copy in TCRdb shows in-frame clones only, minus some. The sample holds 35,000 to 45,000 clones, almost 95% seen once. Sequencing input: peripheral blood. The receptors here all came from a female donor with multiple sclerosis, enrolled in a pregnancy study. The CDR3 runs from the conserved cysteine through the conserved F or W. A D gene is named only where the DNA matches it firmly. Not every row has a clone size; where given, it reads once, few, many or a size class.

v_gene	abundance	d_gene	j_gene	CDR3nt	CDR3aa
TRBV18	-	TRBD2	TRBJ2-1	TGTGCCAGCTCACCACCGAACAACGGGAGGGGTGGTGAGCAGTTCTTC	CASSPPNNGRGGEQFF
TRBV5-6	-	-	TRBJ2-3	TGTGCCAGCAGCTTGGCCGGGGGACAGCCGGCAGTCACAGATACGCAGTATTTT	CASSLAGGQPAVTDTQYF
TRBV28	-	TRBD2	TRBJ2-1	TGTGCCAGCAAGATAGCGGGAGCCAACAATGAGCAGTTCTTC	CASKIAGANNEQFF
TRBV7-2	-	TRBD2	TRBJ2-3	TGTGCCAGCATAACTAGCGGGAGGGGAGGAGATACGCAGTATTTT	CASITSGRGGDTQYF
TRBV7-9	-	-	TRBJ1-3	TGTGCCAGCAGACTAACGGACGGCGCAAACACCATATATTTT	CASRLTDGANTIYF
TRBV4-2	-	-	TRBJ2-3	TGTGCCAGCAGCCTCGGCCAAGGGAGCGGACGTGGGACAGATACGCAGTATTTT	CASSLGQGSGRGTDTQYF
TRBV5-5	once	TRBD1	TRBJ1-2	TGTGCCAGCAGCGGTGAGAGGGGGCAGGACTATGGCTACACCTTC	CASSGERGQDYGYTF
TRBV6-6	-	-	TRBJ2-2	TGTGCCACGCTTCCAGGGTCGAACACCGGGGAGCTGTTTTTT	CATLPGSNTGELFF
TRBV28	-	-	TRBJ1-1	TGTGCCAGCGGCGCAATGAACACTGAAGCTTTCTTT	CASGAMNTEAFF
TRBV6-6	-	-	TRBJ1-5	TGTGCCAGCAGTGCGCCCGGGGGGGGACAGCCCCAGCATTTT	CASSAPGGGQPQHF
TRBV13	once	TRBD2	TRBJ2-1	TGTGCCAGCAGCTTACAGCTCCTCGGGGCGGGAGTGGATGAGCAGTTCTTC	CASSLQLLGAGVDEQFF
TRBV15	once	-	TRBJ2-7	TGTGCCACCAGCAGAGGACGGGACTCCTACGAGCAGTACTTC	CATSRGRDSYEQYF
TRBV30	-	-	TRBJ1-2	TGTGCCTGGAACTGGTTGGGCCTGTATGGCTACACCTTC	CAWNWLGLYGYTF
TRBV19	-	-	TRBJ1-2	TGTGCCAGTACTCCTCAATCGGGGAACTATGGCTACACCTTC	CASTPQSGNYGYTF
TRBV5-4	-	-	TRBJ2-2	TGTGCCAGCAGCTTGGAGGGGTTGGTTACCGGGGAGCTGTTTTTT	CASSLEGLVTGELFF
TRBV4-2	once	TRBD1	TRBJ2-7	TGTGCCAGCAGCCAAGCGCCGGGACAGAACTACGAGCAGTACTTC	CASSQAPGQNYEQYF
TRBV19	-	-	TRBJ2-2	TGTGCCAGTGGGGAGGGGGAGGGATACACCGGGGAGCTGTTTTTT	CASGEGEGYTGELFF
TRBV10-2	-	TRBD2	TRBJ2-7	TGCGCCAGCAGTGAGCCTCCGGGACTAGAGCCTATTACGGCCGAGCAGTACTTC	CASSEPPGLEPITAEQYF
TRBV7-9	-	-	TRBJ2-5	TGTGCCAGCAGCTTAGTCCAAGAGACCCAGTACTTC	CASSLVQETQYF
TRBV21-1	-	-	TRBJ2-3	TGTGCCAGCAGCAAAGAGGCGACGCCAAATACGCAGTATTTT	CASSKEATPNTQYF
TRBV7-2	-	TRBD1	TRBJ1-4	TGTGCCAGCAGCATACGACAGGGGGCGGGGGAAAAACTGTTTTTT	CASSIRQGAGEKLFF
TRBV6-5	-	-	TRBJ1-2	TGTGCCAGCACGGCGGGTCCCCGCTATGGCTACACCTTC	CASTAGPRYGYTF
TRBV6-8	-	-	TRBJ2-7	TGTGCCAGCAGTTACTCCGGGATCGAGCAGTACTTC	CASSYSGIEQYF
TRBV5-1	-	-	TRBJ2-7	TGCGCCAGCAGCTTCGCTCCCCGGGGATCGAGTGAGCAGTACTTC	CASSFAPRGSSEQYF